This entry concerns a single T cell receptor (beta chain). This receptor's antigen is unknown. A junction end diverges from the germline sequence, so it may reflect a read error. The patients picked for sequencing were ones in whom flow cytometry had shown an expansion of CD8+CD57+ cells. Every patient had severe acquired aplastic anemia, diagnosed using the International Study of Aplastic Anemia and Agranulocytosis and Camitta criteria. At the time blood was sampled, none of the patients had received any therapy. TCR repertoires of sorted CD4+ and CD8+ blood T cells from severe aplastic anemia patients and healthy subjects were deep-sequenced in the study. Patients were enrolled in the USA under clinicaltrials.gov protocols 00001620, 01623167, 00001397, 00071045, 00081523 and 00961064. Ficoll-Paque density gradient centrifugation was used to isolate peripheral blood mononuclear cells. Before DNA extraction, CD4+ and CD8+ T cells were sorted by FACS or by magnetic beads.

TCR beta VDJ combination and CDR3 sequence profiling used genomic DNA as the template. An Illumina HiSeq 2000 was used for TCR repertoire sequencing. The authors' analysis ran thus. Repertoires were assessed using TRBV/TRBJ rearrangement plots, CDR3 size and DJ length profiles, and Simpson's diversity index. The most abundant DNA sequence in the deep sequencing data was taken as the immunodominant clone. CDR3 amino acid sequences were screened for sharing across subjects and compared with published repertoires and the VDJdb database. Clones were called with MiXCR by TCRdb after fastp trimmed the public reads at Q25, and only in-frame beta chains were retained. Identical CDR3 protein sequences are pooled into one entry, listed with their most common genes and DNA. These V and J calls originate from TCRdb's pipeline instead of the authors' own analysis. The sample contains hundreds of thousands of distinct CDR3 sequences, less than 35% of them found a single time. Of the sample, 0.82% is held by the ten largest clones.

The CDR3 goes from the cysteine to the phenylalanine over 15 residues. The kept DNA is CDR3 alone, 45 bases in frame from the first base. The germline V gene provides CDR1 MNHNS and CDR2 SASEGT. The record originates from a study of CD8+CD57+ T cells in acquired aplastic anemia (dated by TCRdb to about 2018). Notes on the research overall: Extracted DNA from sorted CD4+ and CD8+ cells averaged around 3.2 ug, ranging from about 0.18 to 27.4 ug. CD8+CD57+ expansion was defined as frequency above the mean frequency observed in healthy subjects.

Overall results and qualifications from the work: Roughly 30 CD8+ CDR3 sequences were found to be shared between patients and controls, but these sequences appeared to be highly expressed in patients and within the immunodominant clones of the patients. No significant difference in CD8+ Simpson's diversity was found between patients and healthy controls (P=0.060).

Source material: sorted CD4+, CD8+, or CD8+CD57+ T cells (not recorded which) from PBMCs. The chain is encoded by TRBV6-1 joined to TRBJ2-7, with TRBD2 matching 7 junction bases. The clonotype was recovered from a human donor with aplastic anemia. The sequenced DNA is TGTGCCCGCAGTCCCTCCCCATCGGGGGGCTACGAGCAGTACTTC. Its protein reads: CARSPSPSGGYEQYF.